What follows are 20 T cell receptor beta chains derived from one specimen sequenced in a study of blood T cell repertoires in COVID-19. Repertoires were generated with immunoSEQ multiplex PCR, while TCRdb's copy carries only in-frame clones and drops some. The sample shows more than 60,000 clones, roughly 80% of them seen only once. The material sequenced was peripheral blood. Source of these receptors: a human donor in a cohort sampled during active COVID-19.

This clone has only a few counts. J is TRBJ1-5 and V is TRBV4-1; possible D gene TRBD1, 6 bases. Germline V gene lookup returns CDR1 MGHRA and CDR2 YSYEKL. V gave up 0 bases and J gave up 5 bases, with 14 bases separating them. The CDR3 loop spans 16 amino acids. The CDR3 loop reads CASSQDHYRVDQPQHF. Written as DNA, the CDR3 is TGCGCCAGCAGCCAAGATCACTACAGGGTTGATCAGCCCCAGCATTTT.

This chain links TRBV2 with TRBJ1-1; unclear D gene. CDR3 length: 14 amino acids. The V and J ends lost 7 bases and 2 bases respectively, with 14 bases between them. The germline CDR1 and CDR2 sequences are SNHLY and FYNNEI. Written as DNA, the CDR3 is TGTGCCAGCATGTTACTCCTACTTAACACTGAAGCTTTCTTT. It translates to CASMLLLLNTEAFF.

J is TRBJ2-7 and V is TRBV12-3 or TRBV12-4; 7 bases agree with TRBD2. The CDR3 has 13 residues. V lost 10 bases and J lost 0; bases outside the gene matches: 6. CDR3 DNA sequence: TGTGCCACCCGAGCGGGGAGCTCCTACGAGCAGTACTTC. Translated: CATRAGSSYEQYF.

V gene TRBV30 combines with J gene TRBJ1-6, with D possibly being TRBD1 (6 bases). Germline V lookup: CDR1 GTSNPN, CDR2 SVGIG (reference sequence). The CDR3 length is 15 residues. Trimming removed 7 bases from V and 5 bases from J, with 18 bases in between. CDR3 residues: CASPRGGADNSPLHF. CDR3 coding DNA: TGTGCCTCCCCAAGGGGGGGCGCAGATAATTCACCCCTCCACTTT. Looking up the rest from reference TRBV30 and TRBJ1-6 gives the full variable domain: SQTIHQWPATLVQPVGSPLSLECTVEGTSNPNLYWYRQAAGRGLQLLFYSVGIGQISSEVPQNLSASRPQDRQFILSSKKLLLSDSGFYLCASPRGGADNSPLHFGNGTRLTVT.

The chain couples TRBV19 to TRBJ2-3; possible D gene TRBD2, 7 bases. V was clipped by 8 bases and J by 2 bases, with 17 bases between them. The CDR3 has 15 amino acids. CDR1 and CDR2 (germline): LNHDA, SQIVND (reference sequence). Here the CDR3 reads CASQVGGGPTDTQYF. As DNA, the CDR3 is TGTGCCAGTCAAGTAGGGGGGGGGCCCACAGATACGCAGTATTTT.

The genes are TRBV5-6 and TRBJ2-7; perhaps TRBD2 as D (6 bases). The CDR3 runs to 12 residues. CDR1 and CDR2 (germline): SGHDT, YYEEEE. V lost 4 bases to trimming and J lost 9 bases, with 14 bases between them. CDR3 in amino acids: CASSLQLAMQYF. DNA for the CDR3: TGTGCCAGCAGCCTCCAACTAGCTATGCAGTACTTC.

The chain has TRBV7-9 and TRBJ2-5; unclear D gene. From germline, CDR1 is SEHNR and CDR2 FQNEAQ (reference sequence). CDR3 length equals 14 residues. Trimming took 1 base from V and 5 from J, leaving 11 bases between them. Written as DNA, the CDR3 is TGTGCCAGCAGCTTAGGCGGCGGAATGGAGACCCAGTACTTC. Its translation: CASSLGGGMETQYF.

The CDR3 coding sequence is TGTGCCAGCAGTAAGCTAGCGGGGGGAGGCGTTAGATCCCAGTACTTC. Its translation: CASSKLAGGGVRSQYF. This sequence joins TRBV28 and TRBJ2-5, with 11 bases matching TRBD2. CDR1 is MDHEN and CDR2 is SYDVKM in the germline V gene. The CDR3 has 16 residues. The junction had 14 bases not matched to a gene; V was cut back by 5 bases and J by 9 bases.

This chain links TRBV5-1 with TRBJ1-1; 11 nucleotides agree with TRBD1. There are 13 residues in the CDR3. Looked up from germline, CDR1 is SGHRS and CDR2 is YFSETQ. The ends lost 5 bases at V and 5 bases at J; junction bases unmatched: 2. CDR3 nucleotides: TGCGCCAGCAGGGGACAGGGGGATACTGAAGCTTTCTTT. Translation: CASRGQGDTEAFF.

The V gene is TRBV5-4, the J gene TRBJ1-4, with TRBD1 as a possible D gene (5 bases). Between the trimmed V and J ends, which lost 4 bases and 4 bases, there was a span of 11 bases. The CDR3 runs to 14 residues. Germline V lookup: CDR1 SGHNT, CDR2 YYREEE (reference sequence). The CDR3 sequence: CASSLGPFNEKLFF. In DNA form, the CDR3 reads TGTGCCAGCAGCCTGGGGCCGTTTAATGAAAAACTGTTTTTT.

This rearrangement joins TRBV7-9 to TRBJ2-7; perhaps TRBD2 as D (6 bases). The CDR3 has 15 residues. The V gene's germline CDR1 is SEHNR and CDR2 FQNEAQ (reference sequence). Trimming pared 0 bases from V and 3 bases from J, leaving 12 bases between. The CDR3 sequence is CASSLAQGLNYEQYF. In nucleotides, the CDR3 is TGTGCCAGCAGCTTAGCGCAGGGACTCAACTACGAGCAGTACTTC. The whole variable domain, remainder taken from reference TRBV7-9 and TRBJ2-7, is DTGVSQNPRHKITKRGQNVTFRCDPISEHNRLYWYRQTLGQGPEFLTYFQNEAQLEKSRLLSDRFSAERPKGSFSTLEIQRTEQGDSAMYLCASSLAQGLNYEQYFGPGTRLTVT.

This clone was picked up a small number of times. CDR3: CASSSQPGAPSYNEQFF. CDR3 nucleotides: TGTGCCAGCAGCTCTCAGCCGGGAGCGCCCTCCTACAATGAGCAGTTCTTC. This sequence joins TRBV7-9 and TRBJ2-1; D is perhaps TRBD2 (6 bases). The CDR3 runs to 17 residues. The germline V gene encodes CDR1 SEHNR and CDR2 FQNEAQ (reference sequence). Trimming removed 4 bases at V and 0 bases at J, with 16 bases between.

V usage is TRBV4-2 and J usage is TRBJ1-1; 7 nucleotides match TRBD1. V trimming: 0 bases; J trimming: 3 bases; junction bases outside the gene matches: 7. The length of the CDR3 is 16 residues. Germline CDR1 is LGHNA and CDR2 is YNFKEQ. The CDR3 sequence is CASSQEAGRGDTEAFF. The DNA of the CDR3 is TGTGCCAGCAGCCAAGAGGCGGGCAGGGGGGACACTGAAGCTTTCTTT.

The chain has TRBV4-1 and TRBJ2-2; TRBD1 is a possible D gene (5 bases). This CDR3 has 15 residues. CDR1 is MGHRA and CDR2 is YSYEKL in the germline V gene. V lost 4 bases, J lost 0 bases, and 9 bases lay in between. The CDR3 DNA is TGCGCCAGCAGCCTGACGACAGCGAACACCGGGGAGCTGTTTTTT. It encodes CASSLTTANTGELFF.

This chain links TRBV25-1 with TRBJ2-7; possible D gene TRBD2, 6 bases. The V end was cut by 7 bases, the J end by 6 bases, with 10 bases between. The CDR3 spans 11 residues. The germline gives CDR1 MGHDK, CDR2 SYGVNS. CDR3 residues: CASTTGVEQYF. The CDR3, as DNA: TGTGCCAGCACTACGGGGGTCGAGCAGTACTTC.

The rearrangement uses TRBV4-3 and TRBJ2-1, with TRBD1 matching over 8 bases. CDR3 size: 17 residues. V shed 0 bases and J 5 bases; nucleotides not matched to a gene: 9. In germline, CDR1 is LGHNA, CDR2 YSLEER. CDR3 nucleotides: TGCGCCAGCAGCCAAGAATTCAGGACAGGGATCAACAATGAGCAGTTCTTC. It yields the protein CASSQEFRTGINNEQFF.

The CDR3 region is CASMPTGQPNSPLHF. The DNA for the CDR3 is TGTGCCAGTATGCCTACGGGACAGCCGAATTCACCCCTCCACTTT. The rearrangement links TRBV19 to TRBJ1-6; 7 bases line up with TRBD1. The CDR3 has 15 residues. The germline gives CDR1 LNHDA, CDR2 SQIVND (reference sequence). Losses at the gene ends were 7 bases for V and 7 bases for J; bases not matched to a gene: 10.

This chain joins TRBV28 and TRBJ2-1; D is possibly TRBD1 (6 bases). The CDR3 runs to 15 residues. Trimming cost V 7 bases and J 3 bases, with 16 bases left between them. The V gene's germline CDR1 is MDHEN and CDR2 SYDVKM. Here the CDR3 reads CASNPTGFDYNEQFF. The CDR3 nucleotides are TGTGCCAGCAACCCGACAGGTTTTGACTACAATGAGCAGTTCTTC.

The V and J genes are TRBV18 and TRBJ2-5; 7 nucleotides align to TRBD1. Per the germline V gene, CDR1 is KGHSH and CDR2 is LQKENI. With V trimmed by 3 bases and J by 4 bases, 8 bases remained unmatched. This CDR3 comprises 15 residues. The CDR3 bases are TGTGCCAGCTCACCCCGACAGGGTGTGACAGAGACCCAGTACTTC. It codes for CASSPRQGVTETQYF.

This chain joins TRBV7-6 and TRBJ2-3; D remains ambiguous. The CDR3 consists of 15 residues. The V gene lost 1 base and the J gene lost 2 bases, with 10 bases spanning the gap. In germline, CDR1 is SGHVS, CDR2 FNYEAQ. The CDR3 DNA reads TGTGCCAGCAGCTTAGGGAGTTTTTCCACAGATACGCAGTATTTT. Translation gives CASSLGSFSTDTQYF.